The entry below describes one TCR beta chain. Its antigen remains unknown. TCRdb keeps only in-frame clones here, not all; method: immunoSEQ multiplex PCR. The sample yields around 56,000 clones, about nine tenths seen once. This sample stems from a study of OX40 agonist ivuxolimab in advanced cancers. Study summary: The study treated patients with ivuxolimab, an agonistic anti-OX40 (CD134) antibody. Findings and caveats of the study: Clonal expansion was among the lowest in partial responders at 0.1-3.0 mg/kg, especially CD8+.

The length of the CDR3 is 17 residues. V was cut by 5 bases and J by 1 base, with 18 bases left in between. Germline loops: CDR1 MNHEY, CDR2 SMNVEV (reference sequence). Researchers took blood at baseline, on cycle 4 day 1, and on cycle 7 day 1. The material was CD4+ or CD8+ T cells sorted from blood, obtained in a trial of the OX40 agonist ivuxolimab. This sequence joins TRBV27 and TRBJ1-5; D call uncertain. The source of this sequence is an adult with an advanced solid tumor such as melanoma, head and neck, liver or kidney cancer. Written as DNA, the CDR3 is TGTGCCAGCAGTCCCACCCGATTCAGGTCAAGCAATCAGCCCCAGCATTTT. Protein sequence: CASSPTRFRSSNQPQHF.